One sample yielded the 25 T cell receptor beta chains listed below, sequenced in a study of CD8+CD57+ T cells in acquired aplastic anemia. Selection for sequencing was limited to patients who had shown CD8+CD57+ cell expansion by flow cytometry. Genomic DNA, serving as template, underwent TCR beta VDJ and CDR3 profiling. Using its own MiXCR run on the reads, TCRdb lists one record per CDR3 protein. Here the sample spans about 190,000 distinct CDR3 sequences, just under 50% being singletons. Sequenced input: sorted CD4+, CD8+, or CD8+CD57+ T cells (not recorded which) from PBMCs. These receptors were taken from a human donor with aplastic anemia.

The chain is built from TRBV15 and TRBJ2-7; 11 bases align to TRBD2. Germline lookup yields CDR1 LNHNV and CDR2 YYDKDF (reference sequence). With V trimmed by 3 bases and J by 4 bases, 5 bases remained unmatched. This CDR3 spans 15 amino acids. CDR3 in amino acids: CATSSPGLAEYEQYF. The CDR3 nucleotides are TGTGCCACCAGCAGTCCGGGACTAGCGGAGTACGAGCAGTACTTC.

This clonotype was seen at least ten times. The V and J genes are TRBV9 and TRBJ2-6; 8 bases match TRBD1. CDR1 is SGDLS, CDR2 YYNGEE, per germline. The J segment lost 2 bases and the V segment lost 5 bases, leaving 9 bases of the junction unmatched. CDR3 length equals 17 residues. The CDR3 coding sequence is TGTGCCAGCAGTTCCACAGGGGGTTCCCCTGGGGCCAACGTCCTGACTTTC. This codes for CASSSTGGSPGANVLTF. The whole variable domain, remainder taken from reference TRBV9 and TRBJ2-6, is DSGVTQTPKHLITATGQRVTLRCSPRSGDLSVYWYQQSLDQGLQFLIQYYNGEERAKGNILERFSAQQFPDLHSELNLSSLELGDSALYFCASSSTGGSPGANVLTFGAGSRLTVL.

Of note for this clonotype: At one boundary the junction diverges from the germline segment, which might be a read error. This chain's CDR3 is CSVASNTEAFF. Written as DNA, the CDR3 is TGCAGCGTAGCCTCTAACACCGAAGCTTTCTTT. The chain has TRBV29-1 and TRBJ1-1; no clear D. Germline V gene lookup returns CDR1 SQVTM and CDR2 ANQGSEA. The CDR3 length is 11 residues.

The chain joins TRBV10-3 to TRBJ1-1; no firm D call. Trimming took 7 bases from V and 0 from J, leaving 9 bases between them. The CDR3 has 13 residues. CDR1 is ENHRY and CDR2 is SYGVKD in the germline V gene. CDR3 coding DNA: TGTGCCATCACCAACGGGTTGAACACTGAAGCTTTCTTT. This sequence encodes CAITNGLNTEAFF.

The CDR3 region has the DNA TGCAGTGCTAGAGAGGGGACAACGAAGCATTTT. Protein: CSAREGTTKHF. This chain joins TRBV20-1 and TRBJ1-5, with D possibly TRBD1 on 6 matching bases. Germline V gives CDR1 DFQATT, CDR2 SNEGSKA (reference sequence). CDR3 length: 11 amino acids. The V end was cut by 0 bases, the J end by 14 bases, with 11 bases between.

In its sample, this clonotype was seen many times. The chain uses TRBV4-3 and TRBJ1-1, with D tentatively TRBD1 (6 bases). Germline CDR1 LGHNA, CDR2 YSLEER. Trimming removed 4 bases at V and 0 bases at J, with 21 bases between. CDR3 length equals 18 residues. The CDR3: CASSPSPQGLIMNTEAFF. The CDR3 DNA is TGCGCCAGCAGCCCAAGCCCACAGGGCCTGATCATGAACACTGAAGCTTTCTTT.

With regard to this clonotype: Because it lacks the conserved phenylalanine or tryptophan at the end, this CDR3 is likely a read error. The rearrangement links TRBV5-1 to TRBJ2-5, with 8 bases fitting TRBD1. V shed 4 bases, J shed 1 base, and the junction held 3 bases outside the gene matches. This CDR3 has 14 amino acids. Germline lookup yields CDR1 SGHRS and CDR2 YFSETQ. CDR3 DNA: TGCGCCAGCAGCACCACAGGGGGCCAAGAGACCCAGTACTAC. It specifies CASSTTGGQETQYY.

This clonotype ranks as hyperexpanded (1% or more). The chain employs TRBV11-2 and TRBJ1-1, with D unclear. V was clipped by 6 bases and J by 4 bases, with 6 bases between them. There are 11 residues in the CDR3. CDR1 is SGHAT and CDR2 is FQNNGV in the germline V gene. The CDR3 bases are TGTGCCAGCAGTCCGTTCACTGAAGCTTTCTTT. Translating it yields CASSPFTEAFF.

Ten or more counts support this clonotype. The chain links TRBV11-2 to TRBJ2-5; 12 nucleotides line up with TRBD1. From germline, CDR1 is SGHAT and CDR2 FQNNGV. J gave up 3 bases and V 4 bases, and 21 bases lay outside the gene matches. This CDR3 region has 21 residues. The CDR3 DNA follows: TGTGCCAGCAGCTCGTCATCCGGGACAGGGGGCCATGGAGGGACGAAAGAGACCCAGTACTTC. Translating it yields CASSSSSGTGGHGGTKETQYF.

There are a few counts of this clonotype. The CDR3 protein is CATKTRETQYF. The CDR3 region has the DNA TGTGCCACCAAAACCCGGGAGACCCAGTACTTC. J is TRBJ2-5 and V is TRBV2; no definite D call. Germline V CDR1 and CDR2: SNHLY, FYNNEI. This CDR3 comprises 11 residues. V was cut by 10 bases and J by 5 bases, with 11 bases left in between.

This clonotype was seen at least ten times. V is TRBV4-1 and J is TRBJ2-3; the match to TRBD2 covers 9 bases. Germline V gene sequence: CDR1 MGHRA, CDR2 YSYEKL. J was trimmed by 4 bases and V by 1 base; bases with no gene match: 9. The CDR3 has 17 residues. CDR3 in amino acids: CASSQATREGRPDTQYF. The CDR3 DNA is TGCGCCAGCAGCCAAGCAACGCGGGAGGGCCGTCCAGATACGCAGTATTTT.

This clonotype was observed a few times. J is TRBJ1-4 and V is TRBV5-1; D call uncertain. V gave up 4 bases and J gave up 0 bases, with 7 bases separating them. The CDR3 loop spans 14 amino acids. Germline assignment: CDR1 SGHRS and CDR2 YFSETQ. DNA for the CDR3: TGCGCCAGCAGCATCGGGACAACTAATGAAAAACTGTTTTTT. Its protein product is CASSIGTTNEKLFF. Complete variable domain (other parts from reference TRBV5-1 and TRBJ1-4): KAGVTQTPRYLIKTRGQQVTLSCSPISGHRSVSWYQQTPGQGLQFLFEYFSETQRNKGNFPGRFSGRQFSNSRSEMNVSTLELGDSALYLCASSIGTTNEKLFFGSGTQLSVL.

CDR3 nucleotides: TGTGCCAGCAGTTACTCGGTGAAGGCGCGTGCGGGTTCACCCCTCCACTTT. Protein sequence: CASSYSVKARAGSPLHF. The genes are TRBV6-5 and TRBJ1-6, with D hard to call. Trimming took off 0 bases at V and 9 bases at J, with 18 bases between the two ends. Germline CDR1 and CDR2: MNHEY and SVGAGI. The CDR3 has 17 residues.

As DNA, the CDR3 is TGCAGTGCCAGCGGGGGGCAGGGAAACACCATATATTTT. Residues: CSASGGQGNTIYF. V gene TRBV20-1 combines with J gene TRBJ1-3; TRBD1 might be the D (6 bases). The CDR3 extends over 13 amino acids. Trimming cost V 6 bases and J 4 bases, with 13 bases left between them. Germline values: CDR1 DFQATT, CDR2 SNEGSKA (reference sequence).

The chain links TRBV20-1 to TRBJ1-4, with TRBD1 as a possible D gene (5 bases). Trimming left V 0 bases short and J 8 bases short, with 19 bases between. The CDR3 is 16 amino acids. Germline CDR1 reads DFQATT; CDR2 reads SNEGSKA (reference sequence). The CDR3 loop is CSARDPPAGGVEKLFF. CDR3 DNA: TGCAGTGCTAGAGACCCCCCGGCGGGGGGGGTAGAAAAACTGTTTTTT.

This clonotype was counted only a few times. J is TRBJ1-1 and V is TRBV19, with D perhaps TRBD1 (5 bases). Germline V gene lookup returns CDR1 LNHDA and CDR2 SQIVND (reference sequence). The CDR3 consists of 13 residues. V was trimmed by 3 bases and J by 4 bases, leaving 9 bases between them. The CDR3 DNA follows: TGTGCCAGTAGTATGACAGTGGGCACTGAAGCTTTCTTT. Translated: CASSMTVGTEAFF.

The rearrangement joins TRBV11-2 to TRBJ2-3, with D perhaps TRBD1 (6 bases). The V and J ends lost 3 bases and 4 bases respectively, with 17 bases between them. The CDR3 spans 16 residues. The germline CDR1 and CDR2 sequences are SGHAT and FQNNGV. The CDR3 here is CASSFEQGLGADTQYF. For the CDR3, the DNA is TGTGCCAGCAGCTTCGAACAGGGTCTTGGGGCAGATACGCAGTATTTT.

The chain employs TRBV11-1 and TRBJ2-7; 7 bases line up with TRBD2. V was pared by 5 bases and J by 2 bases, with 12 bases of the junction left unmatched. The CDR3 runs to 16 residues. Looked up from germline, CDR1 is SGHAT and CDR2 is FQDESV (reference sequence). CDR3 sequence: CASSRLYGRQAYEQYF. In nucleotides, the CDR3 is TGTGCCAGCAGCCGATTGTACGGGAGGCAGGCCTACGAGCAGTACTTC. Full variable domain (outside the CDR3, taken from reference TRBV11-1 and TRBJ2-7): EAEVAQSPRYKITEKSQAVAFWCDPISGHATLYWYRQILGQGPELLVQFQDESVVDDSQLPKDRFSAERLKGVDSTLKIQPAELGDSAMYLCASSRLYGRQAYEQYFGPGTRLTVT.

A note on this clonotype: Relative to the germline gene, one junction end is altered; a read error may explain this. The DNA of the CDR3 is TGTGCCAGTAGTATAACCCCCAACAATCAGCAGTTCTTC. It codes for CASSITPNNQQFF. J is TRBJ2-1 and V is TRBV19; D not certain. The germline V gene has CDR1 LNHDA and CDR2 SQIVND (reference sequence). The CDR3 has 13 amino acids.

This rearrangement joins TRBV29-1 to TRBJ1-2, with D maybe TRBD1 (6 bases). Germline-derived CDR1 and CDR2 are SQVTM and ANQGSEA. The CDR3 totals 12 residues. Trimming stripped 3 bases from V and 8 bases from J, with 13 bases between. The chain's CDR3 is CSVDRQAHGYTF. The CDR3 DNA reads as TGCAGCGTTGACCGACAGGCCCACGGCTACACCTTC.

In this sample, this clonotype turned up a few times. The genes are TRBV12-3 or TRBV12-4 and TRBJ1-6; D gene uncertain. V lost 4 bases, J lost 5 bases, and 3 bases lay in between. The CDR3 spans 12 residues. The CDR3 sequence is CASSYDNSPLHF. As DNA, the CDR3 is TGTGCCAGCAGTTACGATAATTCACCCCTCCACTTT.

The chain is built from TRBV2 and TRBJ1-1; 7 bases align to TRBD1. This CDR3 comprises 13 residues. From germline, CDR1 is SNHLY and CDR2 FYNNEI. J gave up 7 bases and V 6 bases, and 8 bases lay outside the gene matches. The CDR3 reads CASRGAGGHEAFF. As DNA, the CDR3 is TGTGCCAGCAGGGGAGCAGGGGGACATGAAGCTTTCTTT.

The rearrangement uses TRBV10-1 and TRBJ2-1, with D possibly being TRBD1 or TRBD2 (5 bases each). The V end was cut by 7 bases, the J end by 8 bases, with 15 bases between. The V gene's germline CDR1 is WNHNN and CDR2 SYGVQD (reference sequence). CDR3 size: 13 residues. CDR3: CASKKSGTDEQFF. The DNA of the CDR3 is TGCGCCAGCAAGAAGTCAGGGACGGATGAGCAGTTCTTC.

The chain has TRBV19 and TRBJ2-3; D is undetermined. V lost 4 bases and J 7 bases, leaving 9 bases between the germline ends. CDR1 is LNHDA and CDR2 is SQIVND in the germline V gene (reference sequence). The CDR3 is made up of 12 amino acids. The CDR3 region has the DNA TGTGCCAGTAGTAGGGTAGCAAATACGCAGTATTTT. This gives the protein CASSRVANTQYF.

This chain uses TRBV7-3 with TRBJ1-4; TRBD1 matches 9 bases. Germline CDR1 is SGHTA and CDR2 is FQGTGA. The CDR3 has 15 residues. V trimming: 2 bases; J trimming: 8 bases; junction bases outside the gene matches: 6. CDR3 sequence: CASSLLGQGEEKLFF. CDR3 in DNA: TGTGCCAGCAGCTTATTGGGACAGGGTGAGGAAAAACTGTTTTTT. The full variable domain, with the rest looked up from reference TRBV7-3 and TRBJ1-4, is GAGVSQTPSNKVTEKGKYVELRCDPISGHTALYWYRQSLGQGPEFLIYFQGTGAADDSGLPNDRFFAVRPEGSVSTLKIQRTERGDSAVYLCASSLLGQGEEKLFFGSGTQLSVL.